The rows below give T cell receptor beta chains drawn from one sample of a study of T-cell memory formation after mild COVID-19. From the 5' RACE reads, TCRdb called clonotypes with MiXCR, one entry per CDR3 protein. This table has about 15,000 distinct CDR3 sequences, about a fifth appearing once. Sequencing was performed on PBMCs or a T cell subset sorted from them (not recorded which). The receptors come from a man aged 18 to 30 who had mild COVID-19 (a few samples of this study predate the infection). Cell type and time point are not known. CDR3s include the opening cysteine and the closing phenylalanine or tryptophan. Each record gives: V gene, D gene, CDR3 protein. D genes are given only for firm matches.

v_gene: TRBV20-1; d_gene: TRBD1; CDR3aa: CSARDPGQGRETQYF
v_gene: TRBV18; d_gene: -; CDR3aa: CASSPSMGLEEKLFF
v_gene: TRBV7-3; d_gene: -; CDR3aa: CASSLKGVRTEAFF
v_gene: TRBV5-1; d_gene: -; CDR3aa: CASSFAQDTQYF
v_gene: TRBV6-5; d_gene: TRBD1; CDR3aa: CASSPRDRATSRSYNSPLHF
v_gene: TRBV12-3/TRBV12-4; d_gene: -; CDR3aa: CASSFVEHTNTGELFF
v_gene: TRBV11-2; d_gene: TRBD1; CDR3aa: CASSLDSSGQGDEQYF
v_gene: TRBV11-1; d_gene: -; CDR3aa: CASSRAGNTGELFF
v_gene: TRBV2; d_gene: TRBD1; CDR3aa: CASRTGERTEAFF
v_gene: TRBV7-2; d_gene: TRBD2; CDR3aa: CASSWALAGADQETQYF
v_gene: TRBV6-5; d_gene: -; CDR3aa: CASRPSTGRTVTYEQYF
v_gene: TRBV15; d_gene: -; CDR3aa: CATSRTRLQPQHF
v_gene: TRBV18; d_gene: -; CDR3aa: CASSPLETQYF
v_gene: TRBV29-1; d_gene: -; CDR3aa: CSGKGGLGTDTQYF
v_gene: TRBV5-1; d_gene: TRBD1; CDR3aa: CASSSRTGVETQYF
v_gene: TRBV27; d_gene: -; CDR3aa: CASSGSRANQPQHF
v_gene: TRBV7-9; d_gene: -; CDR3aa: CASSLAGRGQETQYF
v_gene: TRBV10-3; d_gene: -; CDR3aa: CAISESRRGTDTQYF
v_gene: TRBV2; d_gene: TRBD2; CDR3aa: CASIAGGPRETQYF
v_gene: TRBV11-2; d_gene: -; CDR3aa: CASSLRVGQGYSSGETQYF
v_gene: TRBV18; d_gene: TRBD2; CDR3aa: CASSTGGNNEQFF
v_gene: TRBV5-1; d_gene: -; CDR3aa: CASSLGSGLPSRTGELFF
v_gene: TRBV4-1; d_gene: -; CDR3aa: CASSQGAPRWVTEAFF
v_gene: TRBV20-1; d_gene: TRBD1; CDR3aa: CSARGAFGAGGNEKLFF
v_gene: TRBV7-9; d_gene: -; CDR3aa: CASSLAGPQYEQYF
v_gene: TRBV14; d_gene: -; CDR3aa: CATSRLLYNEQFF
v_gene: TRBV11-2; d_gene: -; CDR3aa: CASSLGSLAKNIQYF
v_gene: TRBV7-2; d_gene: -; CDR3aa: CASSLDRNIQYF
v_gene: TRBV6-2/TRBV6-3; d_gene: -; CDR3aa: CAHGTGSSYEQYF
v_gene: TRBV7-9; d_gene: -; CDR3aa: CASSSPDTYNSPLHF
v_gene: TRBV4-3; d_gene: -; CDR3aa: CASSQERVTEQFF
v_gene: TRBV2; d_gene: -; CDR3aa: CASSRQPTNEKLFF
v_gene: TRBV7-9; d_gene: -; CDR3aa: CASSHIYNEQFF
v_gene: TRBV12-3/TRBV12-4; d_gene: -; CDR3aa: CASSLSFQGPAEAFF
v_gene: TRBV5-4; d_gene: -; CDR3aa: CASRFGPGAGEQYF
v_gene: TRBV7-9; d_gene: -; CDR3aa: CASSSRPYEQYF
v_gene: TRBV27; d_gene: -; CDR3aa: CASSWETQYF
v_gene: TRBV5-1; d_gene: -; CDR3aa: CASSSGTINTGELFF
v_gene: TRBV12-3/TRBV12-4; d_gene: -; CDR3aa: CASSLYGQGNEQYF
v_gene: TRBV19; d_gene: TRBD1; CDR3aa: CASRPGTGAPEPQHF